These T cell receptor beta chains were read from a single sample in a study of T cell repertoires in cytomegalovirus infection. TCRdb re-analysed the reads in MiXCR, keeping a single row per CDR3 protein. The data show tens of thousands of distinct CDR3 sequences, with more than 20% seen just once and 50% held by the top ten. The antigens of these receptors remain unknown. The material sequenced was CD8+ T cells from cultured PBMCs, taken from culture after CMV antigen stimulation. The source of these receptors is a human donor in good health (CMV status not recorded). Some clones in this sample may be carry-over from other donors' samples. The CDR3 runs from the conserved cysteine through the conserved F or W. The D gene is left open where the match is weak. Not all rows give a size; the values are once, few, many and, for expanded clones, a class.

V gene	D gene	J gene	clone size	CDR3 protein	CDR3 DNA
TRBV5-6	.	TRBJ2-7	.	CASSLTRSTYEQYF	TGTGCCAGCAGCCTAACAAGGAGCACCTACGAGCAGTACTTC
TRBV12-5	.	TRBJ2-5	.	CASGSPDRLDQETQYF	TGTGCTAGTGGCTCCCCCGACAGGCTAGACCAAGAGACCCAGTACTTC
TRBV27	.	TRBJ2-7	few	CASHRRRGYEQYF	TGTGCCAGCCACAGGCGTCGGGGGTACGAGCAGTACTTC
TRBV3-1	TRBD1	TRBJ2-3	.	CASSQIKGALTQYF	TGTGCCAGCAGCCAGATAAAGGGGGCGTTAACGCAGTATTTT
TRBV7-9	TRBD2	TRBJ2-7	many	CASRGTSSGGKSYEQYF	TGTGCCAGCAGGGGGACTAGCTCTGGAGGCAAATCCTACGAGCAGTACTTC
TRBV24-1	TRBD1	TRBJ1-5	many	CATSDSYRGGNQPQHF	TGTGCCACCAGTGACTCATACAGGGGTGGCAATCAGCCCCAGCATTTT
TRBV12-3/TRBV12-4	.	TRBJ1-1	.	CASSLANTRGTEAFF	TGTGCCAGCAGTTTAGCGAACACAAGGGGCACTGAAGCTTTCTTT
TRBV6-6	TRBD2	TRBJ2-1	.	CASSTLAGGLNEQFF	TGTGCCAGCAGTACGTTAGCGGGAGGACTGAATGAGCAGTTCTTC
TRBV6-6	.	TRBJ1-1	.	CASTTRMGDTEAFF	TGTGCCAGCACCACCCGAATGGGTGACACTGAAGCTTTCTTT
TRBV7-6	.	TRBJ2-3	many	CASSPTVTDTQYF	TGTGCCAGCAGCCCCACGGTCACAGATACGCAGTATTTT
TRBV7-3	.	TRBJ2-1	many	CASSLTLGVSYNEQFF	TGTGCCAGCAGCTTAACGTTGGGGGTGTCCTACAATGAGCAGTTCTTC
TRBV12-3/TRBV12-4	.	TRBJ2-3	many	CASSTTGLLNTQYF	TGTGCCAGCAGCACGACAGGACTGTTGAATACGCAGTATTTT
TRBV12-5	.	TRBJ1-1	.	CASGQGGRSEAFF	TGTGCTAGTGGACAGGGAGGGAGGAGTGAAGCTTTCTTT
TRBV4-2	.	TRBJ2-1	few	CASSQAGGFSNEQFF	TGTGCCAGCAGCCAAGCAGGCGGGTTTAGCAATGAGCAGTTCTTC
TRBV30	TRBD1	TRBJ2-7	many	CAWQQGMDEQYF	TGTGCCTGGCAACAGGGGATGGACGAGCAGTACTTC